This T cell receptor beta chain was recorded in a study of blood T cell repertoires in COVID-19. The CDR3 covers 17 residues. CDR1 is MNHEY, CDR2 SMNVEV, per germline (reference sequence). V was trimmed by 6 bases and J by 6 bases, leaving 26 bases between them. Data came from immunoSEQ multiplex PCR; TCRdb stores just in-frame clones and leaves some out. The table lists some 98,000 clones, roughly 79% of them singletons. Sequences were obtained from peripheral blood. This clonotype was obtained from a man between 70 and 80 years old with acute or convalescent COVID-19. The genes are TRBV27 and TRBJ2-5, with D possibly being TRBD1 (5 bases). The CDR3 DNA reads TGTGCCAGCAGCCCGAAAAGCGTAGCAGGGATGGGTAAGACCCAGTACTTC. Its protein is CASSPKSVAGMGKTQYF.